A single sample gave rise to the 28 T cell receptor beta chains below, sequenced in a study of blood T cell repertoires in COVID-19. Profiled with immunoSEQ multiplex PCR; TCRdb holds only in-frame clones, not every one. Found here are hundreds of thousands of clones, approximately 88% of them singletons; the top ten hold just under 9%. Source material: PBMCs or T cells enriched from blood (not recorded which). Receptor source: a young woman who had recovered from COVID-19.

J is TRBJ2-2 and V is TRBV27; D uncertain. V dropped 3 bases and J dropped 6 bases, with 8 bases sitting between them. Per the germline V gene, CDR1 is MNHEY and CDR2 is SMNVEV (reference sequence). The CDR3 covers 13 residues. CDR3 in DNA: TGTGCCAGCAGTTTTAACTTTGCCGGGGAGCTGTTTTTT. Its protein is CASSFNFAGELFF.

The rearrangement uses TRBV28 and TRBJ1-2; 7 nucleotides line up with TRBD1. CDR1 and CDR2 (germline): MDHEN, SYDVKM. The CDR3 contains 12 residues. J lost 14 bases, V lost 5 bases, and 11 bases had no gene match. Here the CDR3 reads CASSETGTVGTF. In DNA, the CDR3 is TGTGCCAGCAGTGAAACCGGGACAGTGGGTACCTTC.

This sequence joins TRBV5-1 and TRBJ2-1, with D possibly TRBD1 on 6 matching bases. Germline V gene data show CDR1 as SGHRS and CDR2 as YFSETQ. The CDR3 sequence is 16 residues long. V was shortened by 0 bases and J by 0 bases, with 10 bases between the two germline ends. The CDR3 sequence: CASSLAGVSSYNEQFF. DNA for the CDR3: TGCGCCAGCAGCTTGGCAGGGGTAAGCTCCTACAATGAGCAGTTCTTC. The full variable domain, in which reference TRBV5-1 and TRBJ2-1 provide the parts outside the CDR3, is KAGVTQTPRYLIKTRGQQVTLSCSPISGHRSVSWYQQTPGQGLQFLFEYFSETQRNKGNFPGRFSGRQFSNSRSEMNVSTLELGDSALYLCASSLAGVSSYNEQFFGPGTRLTVL.

This chain joins TRBV28 and TRBJ1-2; D unclear. Germline V gene sequence: CDR1 MDHEN, CDR2 SYDVKM. The CDR3 covers 14 residues. V dropped 7 bases and J dropped 2 bases, with 14 bases sitting between them. DNA of the CDR3: TGTGCCAGCAAATCCGCTCCACTCAACTATGGCTACACCTTC. Amino acids: CASKSAPLNYGYTF.

V and J are TRBV28 and TRBJ2-1; 8 bases are shared with TRBD2. V trimming: 1 base; J trimming: 8 bases; junction bases outside the gene matches: 4. Germline CDR1 and CDR2: MDHEN and SYDVKM. This CDR3 region has 14 residues. CDR3 sequence (DNA): TGTGCCAGCAGTTTATTAGGACTAGCCCATGAGCAGTTCTTC. Protein: CASSLLGLAHEQFF.

This clone has a single count. The chain has TRBV5-1 and TRBJ2-1; 10 nucleotides line up with TRBD2. The germline gives CDR1 SGHRS, CDR2 YFSETQ. CDR3 size: 18 residues. Trimming took 0 bases from V and 2 from J; bases not matched to a gene: 8. The CDR3 nucleotides are TGCGCCAGCAGCTTGGCAGGAGGGCTAGCGGGGGCCTACAATGAGCAGTTCTTC. Translated, it gives CASSLAGGLAGAYNEQFF.

The chain is built from TRBV7-2 and TRBJ2-1; maybe TRBD1 (5 bases). The CDR3 has 15 amino acids. Per the germline V gene, CDR1 is SGHTA and CDR2 is FQGNSA. The V and J ends lost 5 bases and 0 bases respectively, with 11 bases between them. DNA for the CDR3: TGTGCCAGCAGCGAACAGGTTAGCTCCTACAATGAGCAGTTCTTC. Amino acid sequence: CASSEQVSSYNEQFF.

This chain joins TRBV7-9 and TRBJ2-1; 16 nucleotides agree with TRBD2. Germline trimming cut 1 base from V and 7 bases from J; bases unmatched to any gene: 7. Germline loops: CDR1 SEHNR, CDR2 FQNEAQ (reference sequence). This CDR3 has 18 residues. CDR3 protein: CASSLVGTSGGARNEQFF. DNA for the CDR3: TGTGCCAGCAGCTTAGTAGGGACTAGCGGGGGGGCGAGAAATGAGCAGTTCTTC.

This chain uses TRBV7-6 with TRBJ1-2; D perhaps matches TRBD1 (6 bases). The V and J ends lost 3 bases and 4 bases respectively, with 21 bases between them. Looked up from germline, CDR1 is SGHVS and CDR2 is FNYEAQ. This CDR3 spans 17 amino acids. In DNA form, the CDR3 reads TGTGCCAGCAGCTTTGCCCCCACAGGGAACGCCATCTATGGCTACACCTTC. Amino acids: CASSFAPTGNAIYGYTF.

The gene calls are TRBV28 and TRBJ1-2, with D possibly matching TRBD1 (6 bases). V lost 6 bases, J lost 5 bases, and 10 bases lay in between. CDR1 and CDR2 from the germline V gene are MDHEN and SYDVKM. The CDR3 extends over 12 amino acids. CDR3 in amino acids: CASRAGVYGYTF. CDR3 sequence (DNA): TGTGCCAGCAGGGCAGGGGTGTATGGCTACACCTTC.

J is TRBJ1-6 and V is TRBV28, with D unresolved. This CDR3 is 13 amino acids long. The germline V and J ends were trimmed by 8 bases and 3 bases, with 8 bases remaining between them. Germline assignment: CDR1 MDHEN and CDR2 SYDVKM. CDR3 in DNA: TGTGCCAGCTGGTTACACTATAATTCACCCCTCCACTTT. Protein: CASWLHYNSPLHF.

The chain has TRBV4-1 and TRBJ1-3; possible D gene TRBD1, 5 bases. Germline loops: CDR1 MGHRA, CDR2 YSYEKL. The length of the CDR3 is 16 residues. V lost 3 bases and J 2 bases, leaving 14 bases between the germline ends. The CDR3: CASSQPVGGTGNTIYF. The CDR3, as DNA: TGCGCCAGCAGCCAGCCTGTGGGGGGGACTGGAAACACCATATATTTT.

As regards this clone: Other DNA sequences within the sample encode an identical CDR3. This rearrangement joins TRBV30 to TRBJ1-5; no reliable D call. The CDR3 has 14 residues. V was pared by 0 bases and J by 4 bases, with 10 bases between. Looked up from germline, CDR1 is GTSNPN and CDR2 is SVGIG (reference sequence). The CDR3 here is CAWSVLTANQPQHF. CDR3 DNA: TGTGCCTGGAGTGTACTAACGGCAAATCAGCCCCAGCATTTT.

The rearrangement uses TRBV5-1 and TRBJ2-1, with D perhaps TRBD2 (6 bases). The CDR3 extends over 12 amino acids. CDR1 is SGHRS and CDR2 is YFSETQ in the germline V gene. Trimming removed 1 base at V and 10 bases at J, with 9 bases between. The DNA for the CDR3 is TGCGCCAGCAGCTTGTCGGCGGGGGAGCAGTTCTTC. The encoded protein is CASSLSAGEQFF.

The chain links TRBV10-3 to TRBJ1-6, with D possibly being TRBD1 (6 bases). The CDR3 consists of 14 residues. Deletions cut 8 bases from V and 6 bases from J, with 14 bases between. Germline V gene lookup returns CDR1 ENHRY and CDR2 SYGVKD. The CDR3 DNA is TGTGCCATCCGAGAGGACAGATTTAATTCACCCCTCCACTTT. This codes for CAIREDRFNSPLHF.

The rearrangement links TRBV19 to TRBJ1-4; 7 bases match TRBD1. The CDR3 totals 15 residues. V was clipped by 6 bases and J by 6 bases; unmatched bases: 10. CDR1 is LNHDA and CDR2 is SQIVND in the germline V gene (reference sequence). The chain's CDR3 is CASRPTGSRDEKLFF. The DNA of the CDR3 is TGTGCCAGTAGACCGACAGGGTCCCGGGATGAAAAACTGTTTTTT.

The chain employs TRBV9 and TRBJ2-1, with a possible D match to TRBD2 (6 bases). CDR1 is SGDLS and CDR2 is YYNGEE in the germline V gene. Trimming stripped 0 bases from V and 5 bases from J, with 12 bases between. The CDR3 is made up of 15 amino acids. The CDR3 nucleotides read TGTGCCAGCAGCGTAGAAGGGAGGTGGAACAATGAGCAGTTCTTC. Protein: CASSVEGRWNNEQFF.

This clone was seen a single time. This chain uses TRBV9 with TRBJ2-5, with TRBD2 matching over 11 bases. The CDR3 runs 15 residues. V shed 2 bases and J 3 bases; nucleotides not matched to a gene: 3. CDR1 and CDR2 (germline): SGDLS, YYNGEE. The chain's CDR3 is CASSVYSGGEETQYF. The DNA of the CDR3 is TGTGCCAGCAGCGTTTATAGCGGGGGGGAAGAGACCCAGTACTTC.

V usage is TRBV12-5 and J usage is TRBJ1-2; D not certain. Deletions cut 1 base from V and 13 bases from J, with 13 bases between. The length of the CDR3 is 12 residues. Germline CDR1 reads LGHNT; CDR2 reads FRNRAP. In DNA, the CDR3 is TGTGCTAGTGGTTTGGGTCCCTTAGTTATCACCTTC. Protein: CASGLGPLVITF.

This CDR3 reads CASSRPGLAGEGYYEQYF. The DNA for the CDR3 is TGCGCCAGCAGCCGACCGGGACTAGCGGGAGAGGGGTACTACGAGCAGTACTTC. The chain combines TRBV4-3 with TRBJ2-7; 14 nucleotides line up with TRBD2. V was clipped by 4 bases and J by 3 bases; unmatched bases: 11. The CDR3 totals 18 residues. Germline V gene data show CDR1 as LGHNA and CDR2 as YSLEER.

The chain has TRBV18 and TRBJ2-7; the match to TRBD1 covers 10 bases. The CDR3 totals 16 residues. V shed 3 bases, J shed 5 bases, and the junction held 10 bases outside the gene matches. CDR1 KGHSH and CDR2 LQKENI come from the germline V gene. In nucleotides, the CDR3 is TGTGCCAGCTCACCCCTCGGGACAGGGGCCTTCGACGAGCAGTACTTC. Protein sequence: CASSPLGTGAFDEQYF.

The gene calls are TRBV7-2 and TRBJ1-2, with D possibly TRBD1 on 5 matching bases. The CDR3 covers 14 residues. CDR1 and CDR2 (germline): SGHTA, FQGNSA. V shed 1 base and J shed 2 bases, with 8 bases lying between them. The CDR3 DNA is TGTGCCAGCAGCTTAGTTGCAGGGAACTATGGCTACACCTTC. Protein sequence: CASSLVAGNYGYTF.

The chain couples TRBV4-2 to TRBJ2-1, with D possibly TRBD2 on 7 matching bases. V lost 4 bases and J lost 4, with 14 bases in between. Germline lookup yields CDR1 LGHNA and CDR2 YNFKEQ. This CDR3 comprises 15 residues. The CDR3 DNA reads TGTGCCAGCAGCCTTGAGGGGGGGACGTACAATGAGCAGTTCTTC. Translated: CASSLEGGTYNEQFF.

The chain uses TRBV7-9 and TRBJ2-5, with TRBD2 as a possible D gene (5 bases). The ends were cut back, 0 bases at V and 3 bases at J, with 14 bases in the middle. Germline CDR1 reads SEHNR; CDR2 reads FQNEAQ (reference sequence). CDR3 length: 16 amino acids. DNA of the CDR3: TGTGCCAGCAGCTTAGCGGTTCCCGGGGTAAAAGAGACCCAGTACTTC. Its translation: CASSLAVPGVKETQYF.

V usage is TRBV3-1 (or the pseudogene TRBV3-2) and J usage is TRBJ1-3; possibly TRBD1 for D (6 bases). This CDR3 has 15 residues. Germline CDR1 LGHDT, CDR2 YNNKEL (reference sequence). Trimming removed 5 bases from V and 1 base from J, with 12 bases in between. CDR3 coding DNA: TGTGCCAGCAGCAAGGGGGGGAGATCTGGAAACACCATATATTTT. Protein product: CASSKGGRSGNTIYF.

The J gene is TRBJ2-3, the V gene TRBV4-3; 8 bases are a match to TRBD2. V lost 2 bases to trimming and J lost 6 bases; unmatched junction nucleotides: 7. Germline CDR1 and CDR2: LGHNA and YSLEER. The CDR3 sequence is 15 residues long. In DNA form, the CDR3 reads TGCGCCAGCAGCCAACGTAGCGGGATGGGGGATACGCAGTATTTT. Amino acid sequence: CASSQRSGMGDTQYF.

The gene calls are TRBV15 and TRBJ1-1; 8 bases are a match to TRBD1. CDR3 length equals 15 residues. Germline V gives CDR1 LNHNV, CDR2 YYDKDF (reference sequence). V shed 2 bases, J shed 7 bases, and the junction held 9 bases outside the gene matches. The CDR3 sequence: CATSRRGQGGIEAFF. Here the CDR3 DNA reads TGTGCCACCAGCAGAAGAGGACAGGGAGGGATTGAAGCTTTCTTT. The variable domain in full, with the rest retrieved from reference TRBV15 and TRBJ1-1, is DAMVIQNPRYQVTQFGKPVTLSCSQTLNHNVMYWYQQKSSQAPKLLFHYYDKDFNNEADTPDNFQSRRPNTSFCFLDIRSPGLGDTAMYLCATSRRGQGGIEAFFGQGTRLTVV.

The V call is TRBV27, the J call TRBJ2-1, with a tentative D call TRBD2 (5 bases). V shed 5 bases and J shed 7 bases, with 15 bases lying between them. The germline V gene encodes CDR1 MNHEY and CDR2 SMNVEV (reference sequence). This CDR3 has 14 amino acids. The CDR3 bases are TGTGCCAGCAGTCCCCGGGGAGAAGGGAATGAGCAGTTCTTC. Translating gives CASSPRGEGNEQFF.